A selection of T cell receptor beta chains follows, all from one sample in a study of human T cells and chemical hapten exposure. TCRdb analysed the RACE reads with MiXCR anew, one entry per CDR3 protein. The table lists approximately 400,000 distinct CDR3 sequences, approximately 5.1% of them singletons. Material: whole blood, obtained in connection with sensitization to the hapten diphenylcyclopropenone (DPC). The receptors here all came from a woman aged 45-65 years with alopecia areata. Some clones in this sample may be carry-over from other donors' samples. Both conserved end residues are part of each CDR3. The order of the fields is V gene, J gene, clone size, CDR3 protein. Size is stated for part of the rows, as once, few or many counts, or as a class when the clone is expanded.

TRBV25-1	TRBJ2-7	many	CASSDRDRGPEQYF
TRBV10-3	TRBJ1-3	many	CAISSYREIGNTIYF
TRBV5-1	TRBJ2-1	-	CASSLGQAVNEQFF
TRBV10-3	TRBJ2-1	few	CAAGQGGDEQFF
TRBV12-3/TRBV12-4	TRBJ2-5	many	CASSLLPGGDRSQTQYF
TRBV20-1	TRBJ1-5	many	CSASRTGYQPQHF
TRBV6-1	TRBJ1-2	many	CASSEASDPLAGAGYTF
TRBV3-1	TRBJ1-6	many	CASSQGGPLHF
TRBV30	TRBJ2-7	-	CAWSVIGGSNTEQYF
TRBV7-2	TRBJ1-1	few	CASSFPKGRAMNTEAFF
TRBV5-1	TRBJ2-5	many	CASSLTRPWEETQYF
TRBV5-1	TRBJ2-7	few	CASSLGGTAKSYEQYF
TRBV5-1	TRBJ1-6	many	CASSPARTGENSPLHF
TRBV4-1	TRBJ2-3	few	CASSPQGPSGRGLTDTQYF
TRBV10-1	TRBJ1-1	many	CASSPRGLRNTEAFF
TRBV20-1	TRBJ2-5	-	CSAPRTGQETQYF
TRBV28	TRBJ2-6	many	CASSLVPGQGTGANVLTF
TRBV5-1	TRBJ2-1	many	CASSLVGFTYNEQFF
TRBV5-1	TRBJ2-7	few	CASSLERLNYEQYF
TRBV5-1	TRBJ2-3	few	CASSASGGYTDTQYF
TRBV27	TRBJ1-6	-	CASTEGSSYNSPLHF
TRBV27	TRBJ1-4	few	CASTARDRVATNEKLFF
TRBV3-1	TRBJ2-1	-	CASSPLAGGSYNEQFF
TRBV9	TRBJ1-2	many	CASSVQGSEYDGYTF